The present entry profiles one T cell receptor beta chain with its context. The PCR ran on 60 Vbeta and 13 Jbeta primers. Produced via immunoSEQ multiplex PCR; TCRdb's table is partial and in-frame only. The sample yields over 150,000 clones, approximately 80% seen once. This CDR3 is built from 15 residues. Trimming cost V 1 base and J 3 bases, with 12 bases left between them. CDR1 and CDR2 from the germline V gene are SGHTA and FQGNSA. This specimen belongs to a study of cytomegalovirus exposure and HLA in healthy donors. The chain recombines TRBV7-2 with TRBJ1-1; tentatively, D is TRBD1 (5 bases). Sequencing used PBMCs. This TCR derives from a woman aged 30 to 39 in good health and CMV-seropositive. The CDR3 reads CASSLVPGEDTEAFF. Written as DNA, the CDR3 is TGTGCCAGCAGCTTAGTTCCGGGGGAGGACACTGAAGCTTTCTTT.